This T cell receptor (beta chain) was captured in a study of spatial heterogeneity in lung cancer. The time point here: sample taken at primary tumor resection. From tumor, nontumor lung or frozen PBMC, whole RNA was taken unsorted for sequencing. TCRdb reprocessed the 5' RACE reads with MiXCR, giving one entry per CDR3 protein. Of tens of thousands of distinct CDR3 sequences listed, around 4.5% are singletons. Trimming stripped 1 base from V and 9 bases from J, with 18 bases between. The CDR3 is 15 residues long. Germline V gene sequence: CDR1 LGHDT, CDR2 YNNKEL (reference sequence). The chain is built from TRBV3-1 and TRBJ2-5; tentatively, D is TRBD1 (6 bases). The sequence was obtained from a male donor with early-stage non-small cell lung cancer. Sequenced here: PBMCs, sampled at surgery. CDR3 sequence: CASSQGPQGPMAQYF. CDR3 sequence (DNA): TGTGCCAGCAGCCAAGGGCCTCAGGGGCCCATGGCCCAGTACTTC.